The source of this T cell receptor (beta chain) is a study of cytomegalovirus exposure and HLA in healthy donors (dated 2017 in TCRdb). The study in broad terms: According to a later analysis, one platform produced both the 110 or so validation repertoires and the 666 repertoires of the first cohort. The study was designed to test whether signatures of past pathogen exposure could be identified by cataloging public T cell receptors. Besides the first cohort of 666 subjects, a separate validation cohort made up of 120 or so different subjects was used. To predict cytomegalovirus infection status, the study combined high-throughput TCR immunosequencing, statistical association of individual TCRs with disease status, and machine learning. Study-wide findings and limitations: A later analysis lacked HLA typing for the validation cohort, so it scored co-occurrence in that cohort across all 120 repertoires. Of the cluster scores, roughly 95% were above 0 in a later analysis, which found that TCRs clustered in the first cohort also tended to co-occur in the 120 validation repertoires. Cytomegalovirus status was reported to be diagnosed by the classifier with high specificity and sensitivity in both the original and validation cohorts. Three of the identified cytomegalovirus-associated TCR beta chains were confirmed in vitro to be specific for cytomegalovirus antigens. The authors suggested that the approach could potentially be generalized to other disease states and immunological phenotypes. Most TCR sequences were observed very rarely across donors, whereas some public TCRs were present in many individuals. In the study, some 160 TCR beta chains were listed as associated with cytomegalovirus.

The junction carries 5 bases between V and J, which are trimmed by 0 bases and 6 bases respectively. The CDR3 runs 13 residues from the cysteine to the phenylalanine. Just CDR3 DNA is preserved here, 39 bases in frame from base 1. The germline V gene specifies LGHNA as CDR1 and YNFKEQ as CDR2. On this clone itself: Its antigen remains unidentified. No base-level quality is on record; no much larger clone is a single base apart.

The library was prepared using the immunoSEQ multiplex PCR assay. The original pipeline was this. A statistical classification framework was built to diagnose cytomegalovirus status from the catalog of TCR beta chain sequences. TCRdb's version of the immuneACCESS table is confined to in-frame rearrangements and falls short of the full clone set. An unresolved V gene accounts for under half of the shortfall where checked; the remainder is of unknown origin. V, J and clone size derive from that table, while D and trimming were established from the DNA sequence. The sample table lists tens of thousands of clones, approximately 96% of them with a count of one. 1.4% of the sample rests with the top ten. The donors belonged to the validation cohort of about 130 subjects, which was separate from the approximately 700-subject first cohort.

Material: PBMCs. This sequence was found in a man aged 18-30 years in good health and CMV-seropositive. The chain links TRBV4-2 with TRBJ1-4, with an unclear D gene assignment. This receptor carries the CDR3 CASSQDTDEKLFF. The DNA sequence is as follows: TGTGCCAGCAGCCAAGATACGGATGAAAAACTGTTTTTT.